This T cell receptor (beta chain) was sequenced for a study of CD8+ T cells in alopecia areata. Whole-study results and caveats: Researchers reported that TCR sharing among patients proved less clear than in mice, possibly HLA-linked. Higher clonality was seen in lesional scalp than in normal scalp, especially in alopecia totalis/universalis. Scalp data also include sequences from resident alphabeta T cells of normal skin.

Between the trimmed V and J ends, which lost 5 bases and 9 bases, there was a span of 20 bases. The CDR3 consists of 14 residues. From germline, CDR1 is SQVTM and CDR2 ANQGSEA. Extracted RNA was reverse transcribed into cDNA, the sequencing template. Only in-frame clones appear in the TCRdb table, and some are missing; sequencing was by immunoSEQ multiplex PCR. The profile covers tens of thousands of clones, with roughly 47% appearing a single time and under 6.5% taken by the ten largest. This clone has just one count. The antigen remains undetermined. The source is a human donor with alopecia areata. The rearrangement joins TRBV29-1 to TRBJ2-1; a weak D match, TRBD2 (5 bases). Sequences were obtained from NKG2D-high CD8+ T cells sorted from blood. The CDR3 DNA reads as TGCAGCGTTTACCAGGAGACCGCGGCGGGTGAGCAGTTCTTC. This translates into CSVYQETAAGEQFF.